The present TCR beta chain was sequenced within a study of blood T cell repertoires in COVID-19 (TCRdb year 2020). For the wider study: The collaborator samples originated in the United States, Italy and Spain and spanned the acute and convalescent phases of COVID-19. The material from the prospective study consisted of cDNA or gDNA derived from T cells, B-cell-depleted T cells, or PBMCs. Nearly every sample came with metadata listing a de-identified subject ID, COVID-19 status, age in years and sex. The repertoires were released in a freely available public database meant as a resource for research on the immune response to SARS-CoV-2. The samples were drawn from the first 160 participants of the ongoing ImmuneRACE study and from under 1,500 subjects provided by 6 global collaborators. HLA class I and class II types, where available, came from metadata supplied by the sample provider rather than from assay-based typing. Deeply sampled blood TCRbeta repertoires from subjects exposed to, actively infected with, or recovered from COVID-19 were included in the dataset.

Whole blood was collected in K2EDTA tubes by collaborating institutions according to the institutions' own protocols. For TCRbeta analysis, collaborators shipped samples in one of three forms: frozen whole blood, isolated PBMCs, or DNA extracted from either of those sample types. The immunoSEQ Assay, a bias-controlled multiplex PCR, was used to amplify TCRbeta CDR3 regions from genomic DNA. The published analysis was carried out like this. The number of nucleated cells in each sample was estimated by amplification of reference gene primers within the assay. To quantify the absolute abundance of each unique TCRbeta CDR3 rearrangement, sequence reads were collapsed and filtered. For each sample, productive Simpson clonality was calculated as the square root of Simpson's diversity index over productive rearrangements. The clones in this table, taken by TCRdb from immuneACCESS, are in-frame only. Not every clone is retained; where verified, under half of the shortfall comes from an unresolved V gene, and the cause of the rest is unknown. V, J and clone size were drawn from that table, and D and trimming were deduced from the DNA. Within this sample are under 140,000 clones, with 76% of them counted one time only. Approximately 3.9% of the sample goes to the ten largest clones.

Beyond this particular receptor, the publication reports: How much clinical and demographic metadata was included differed by source and by participant, and the metadata was provided uncurated.

With respect to this clone: This receptor's antigen is unknown. The sample holds no much larger clone one base away, and base qualities are not on file.

Based on the germline V gene, the CDR1 and CDR2 sequences are SGHAT and FQNNGV. Including cysteine and phenylalanine, the CDR3 has 15 amino acids. Here the CDR3 DNA is all that survives: 45 bases in frame from base 1. The junction carries 14 bases between V and J, which are trimmed by 1 base and 10 bases respectively. The rearranged segments are TRBV11-2 and TRBJ1-6; a tentative D match to TRBD1 spans 5 bases. This receptor was obtained from a woman older than 75 with acute or convalescent COVID-19. The sample taken for sequencing was peripheral blood. This receptor carries the CDR3 CASSLGIQGQSPLHF. The DNA reads as follows: TGTGCCAGCAGCTTAGGGATCCAGGGTCAATCACCCCTCCACTTT.